This T cell receptor beta chain comes out of a study of shared clonotypes between healthy human individuals. CDR1 is SGHKS and CDR2 is YYEKEE in the germline V gene (reference sequence). Trimming took off 4 bases at V and 6 bases at J, with 12 bases between the two ends. This CDR3 is built from 13 residues. Only in-frame clones appear in the TCRdb table, and some are missing; sequencing was by immunoSEQ multiplex PCR. This table holds around 1.6 million clones, approximately 98% found once. The chain employs TRBV5-5 and TRBJ2-3; no reliable D call. The sequencing sample was made of naive CD4+ T cells sorted from blood. The subset denotes: CD45RA+ positively selected. The sequence was obtained from a man aged 25-40 years in good health. CDR3 amino acids: CASSPFPGDTQYF. The CDR3 DNA is TGTGCCAGCAGCCCCTTCCCCGGGGATACGCAGTATTTT.